A selection of T cell receptor beta chains follows, all from one sample in a study of OX40 agonist ivuxolimab in advanced cancers. Profiled with immunoSEQ multiplex PCR; TCRdb holds only in-frame clones, not every one. The data hold roughly 76,000 clones, with 70% to 90% observed a single time. The specimen was CD4+ or CD8+ T cells sorted from blood, collected in a trial of the OX40 agonist ivuxolimab. The origin of the receptors is an adult with an advanced solid tumor such as melanoma, head and neck, liver or kidney cancer. Both conserved end residues are part of each CDR3. A D gene is named only where the DNA matches it firmly. Clone size, where shown, is once, few, many, or a class for clones that have expanded.

v_gene	d_gene	abundance	j_gene	CDR3nt	CDR3aa
TRBV5-5	TRBD1	NA	TRBJ2-3	TGTGCCAGCAGCTTGGGACAGGGGTACAGAGATACGCAGTATTTT	CASSLGQGYRDTQYF
TRBV7-2	TRBD2	NA	TRBJ2-3	TGTGCCAGCAGCAGAAGGACTAGCGGGGGAACTAGCACAGATACGCAGTATTTT	CASSRRTSGGTSTDTQYF
TRBV29-1	NA	NA	TRBJ2-7	TGCAGCGTTGAAGATAACAGGTCCTACGAGCAGTACTTC	CSVEDNRSYEQYF
TRBV7-2	NA	once	TRBJ1-4	TGTGCCAGCAGCCCGGGCCCTAATGAAAAACTGTTTTTT	CASSPGPNEKLFF
TRBV29-1	NA	NA	TRBJ2-7	TGCAGCGTTGATAGGAGCGGCAGCTACGAGCAGTACTTC	CSVDRSGSYEQYF
TRBV6-1	TRBD2	NA	TRBJ2-7	TGTGCCAGCAGGAAGCGGGGGAACTCCTACGAGCAGTACTTC	CASRKRGNSYEQYF
TRBV6-5	TRBD1	once	TRBJ2-7	TGTGCCAGCAGGGGGACAGGGGGCGTGAACGAGCAGTACTTC	CASRGTGGVNEQYF
TRBV7-8	TRBD1	NA	TRBJ2-7	TGTGCCAGCAGCTTAAGGGACAGGGGGGCCTACGAGCAGTACTTC	CASSLRDRGAYEQYF
TRBV5-1	TRBD1	NA	TRBJ1-1	TGCGCCAGCAGCTTATCGCCCGGACAGGGAGAGTCTGAAGCTTTCTTT	CASSLSPGQGESEAFF
TRBV9	NA	NA	TRBJ2-5	TGTGCCAGCAGCGTAGTAGGGGCCGGGGAGACCCAGTACTTC	CASSVVGAGETQYF
TRBV29-1	NA	NA	TRBJ2-3	TGCAGCGTTGGAGAAGCGACCCGCACAGATACGCAGTATTTT	CSVGEATRTDTQYF